The 3 T cell receptor beta chains below come from one sample, sequenced in a study of cytomegalovirus exposure and HLA in healthy donors. PCR used 60 Vbeta primers and 13 Jbeta primers. Repertoires were generated with immunoSEQ multiplex PCR, while TCRdb's copy carries only in-frame clones and drops some. The table records approximately 150,000 clones, approximately 79% of them present only once. Sequencing input: PBMCs. The receptors come from a man aged 35 to 55 in good health and CMV-seronegative.

The rearrangement uses TRBV27 and TRBJ1-6; D may be TRBD1 (6 bases). CDR3 length equals 12 residues. Trimming took off 6 bases at V and 9 bases at J, with 9 bases between the two ends. Per germline, CDR1 MNHEY and CDR2 SMNVEV (reference sequence). CDR3 region: CASRGARSPLHF. CDR3 in DNA: TGTGCCAGCAGGGGGGCGCGTTCACCCCTCCACTTT.

This chain joins TRBV6-1 and TRBJ1-1, with 11 positions matching TRBD1. The V and J ends lost 3 bases and 11 bases, in that order; junction bases with no gene match: 5. Germline CDR1 is MNHNS and CDR2 is SASEGT. The CDR3 has 13 residues. The CDR3 is CASSEVDRGRAFF. CDR3 sequence (DNA): TGTGCCAGCAGTGAGGTGGACAGGGGGCGGGCTTTCTTT.

This chain uses TRBV5-1 with TRBJ1-2; D perhaps matches TRBD1 (5 bases). The CDR3 is 14 residues long. The V end lost 2 bases, the J end lost 3 bases, and 11 bases lay between the germline ends. Germline values: CDR1 SGHRS, CDR2 YFSETQ. The CDR3 sequence is CASSLEGADYGYTF. The CDR3 DNA sequence: TGCGCCAGCAGCTTAGAAGGGGCTGACTATGGCTACACCTTC.